These 9 T cell receptor beta chains were sequenced from one sample in a study of blood T cell repertoires in COVID-19. The assay was immunoSEQ multiplex PCR, and TCRdb's table has in-frame clones only and misses some. The table records 300,000 to 400,000 clones, 89% of them present only once. Sequences were obtained from peripheral blood. These receptors came from a woman aged 30 to 39 with COVID-19, enrolled during active disease.

The chain is built from TRBV6-2 or TRBV6-3 and TRBJ1-4; 8 nucleotides line up with TRBD1. Germline V gives CDR1 MNHEY, CDR2 SVGEGT. This CDR3 has 16 residues. V gave up 4 bases and J gave up 5 bases; unmatched junction bases: 9. The CDR3 coding sequence is TGTGCCAGCAGTTCTCCCAGACAGGGGATGAATGAAAAACTGTTTTTT. It codes for CASSSPRQGMNEKLFF.

This chain connects TRBV5-8 to TRBJ1-1; possibly TRBD1 for D (5 bases). Germline V gene sequence: CDR1 SGHTS, CDR2 YDEGEE. This CDR3 spans 13 amino acids. Deletions cut 3 bases from V and 4 bases from J, with 10 bases between. CDR3 nucleotides: TGTGCCAGCAGCTCATTCAGGGTCACTGAAGCTTTCTTT. The encoded protein is CASSSFRVTEAFF.

The chain recombines TRBV6-2 or TRBV6-3 with TRBJ2-5, with D perhaps matching TRBD1 (5 bases). The CDR3 is made up of 15 amino acids. V was pared by 0 bases and J by 0 bases, with 8 bases between. Germline CDR1 reads MNHEY; CDR2 reads SVGEGT. In DNA, the CDR3 is TGTGCCAGCAGTTACTCGCAGGGCCACCAAGAGACCCAGTACTTC. Protein product: CASSYSQGHQETQYF.

The rearrangement uses TRBV4-1 and TRBJ1-3; D might be TRBD1 (5 bases). This CDR3 has 17 amino acids. Germline V gene data show CDR1 as MGHRA and CDR2 as YSYEKL. Trimming took off 1 base at V and 2 bases at J, with 15 bases between the two ends. The CDR3 DNA reads as TGCGCCAGCAGCCAAGGACACGTGGGGGGAACTGGAAACACCATATATTTT. Protein: CASSQGHVGGTGNTIYF.

The J gene is TRBJ2-1, the V gene TRBV12-2; TRBD1 is the table's D call, not checked against the DNA. TRBV12-2 is flagged as a pseudogene. This CDR3 has 12 amino acids. The CDR3: CARLDRGHEQFF. In DNA, the CDR3 is TGTGCAAGACTGGACAGGGGCCATGAGCAGTTCTTC.

This chain joins TRBV28 and TRBJ2-3, with 8 bases fitting TRBD1. This CDR3 spans 17 amino acids. With 6 bases clipped from V and 3 bases from J, the junction kept 14 bases outside the gene matches. The germline CDR1 and CDR2 sequences are MDHEN and SYDVKM. Here the CDR3 DNA reads TGTGCCAGCAGAACCGCTACCGGGACAGGATATACAGATACGCAGTATTTT. Its protein is CASRTATGTGYTDTQYF. Looking up the rest from reference TRBV28 and TRBJ2-3 gives the full variable domain: DVKVTQSSRYLVKRTGEKVFLECVQDMDHENMFWYRQDPGLGLRLIYFSYDVKMKEKGDIPEGYSVSREKKERFSLILESASTNQTSMYLCASRTATGTGYTDTQYFGPGTRLTVL.

V is TRBV27 and J is TRBJ2-7; D perhaps matches TRBD2 (6 bases). Trimming took 6 bases from V and 0 from J, leaving 12 bases between them. This CDR3 is 14 amino acids long. CDR1 is MNHEY and CDR2 is SMNVEV in the germline V gene (reference sequence). The CDR3 nucleotides are TGTGCCAGCAGATTAGCGGCCAGCTCCTACGAGCAGTACGTC. This sequence encodes CASRLAASSYEQYV.

The chain joins TRBV27 to TRBJ1-2; 8 bases agree with TRBD1. Germline V gene sequence: CDR1 MNHEY, CDR2 SMNVEV (reference sequence). The CDR3 contains 13 residues. V lost 3 bases to trimming and J lost 7 bases; unmatched junction nucleotides: 4. The CDR3 DNA reads as TGTGCCAGCAGTTTCTCAGGGGGCAGTGGCTACACCTTC. Translated: CASSFSGGSGYTF.

The gene calls are TRBV4-3 and TRBJ2-7; D is possibly TRBD1 (6 bases). CDR1 and CDR2 (germline): LGHNA, YSLEER. Trimming took off 1 base at V and 6 bases at J, with 10 bases between the two ends. The CDR3 covers 13 residues. CDR3 residues: CASSQGWDTEQYV. The CDR3 DNA reads TGCGCCAGCAGCCAAGGGTGGGACACCGAGCAGTACGTC.